The TCR beta chain described here comes from a study of cytomegalovirus exposure and HLA in healthy donors. General study results and limits: Solely CMV serostatus was available to characterize immune exposure. Earlier analysis yielded a pattern in which most TCR beta V segments were productive about 90% or about 30% of the time.

Primers: 60 Vbeta forward and 13 Jbeta reverse. Some clones are missing from TCRdb's copy, which holds only in-frame ones; the method was immunoSEQ multiplex PCR. This table holds approximately 170,000 clones, 60% to 85% found once. For this clone: Its antigen is unknown.

This clonotype originated in a woman aged 18-29 years in good health and CMV-seronegative. Material for sequencing was PBMCs.

The CDR3 DNA follows: TGTGCCAGCCTTAACGGGGAGGCCCCCCTGAACTATGGCTACACCTTC. Protein: CASLNGEAPLNYGYTF. The chain links TRBV6-6 to TRBJ1-2, with unresolved D. Germline values: CDR1 MNHNY, CDR2 SVGAGI (reference sequence). The CDR3 runs to 16 residues. Trimming stripped 8 bases from V and 2 bases from J, with 21 bases between.